A selection of T cell receptor beta chains follows, all from one sample in a study of glioma-infiltrating T cells. TCRdb redid the calling of the multiplex PCR reads with MiXCR, one entry per CDR3 protein. Here the sample spans 400,000 or so distinct CDR3 sequences, 41% being singletons. The sequenced sample consisted of glioma tissue, nonneoplastic brain tissue, or PBMCs (not recorded which). These receptors came from a human donor with low-grade glioma or glioblastoma, undergoing nonglioma brain surgery, or in good health (not recorded which). Each CDR3 is given with its conserved first and last residue. The D gene is left open where the match is weak. Size values are once, few and many counts, or a class for expanded clones, and some rows have none.

clone size	CDR3 length	V gene	J gene	D gene	CDR3 protein	CDR3 DNA
-	16	TRBV19	TRBJ2-4	-	CASSIFQNSAKNIQYF	TGTGCCAGTAGTATTTTCCAGAATTCGGCCAAAAACATTCAGTACTTC
-	13	TRBV19	TRBJ1-1	-	CASIIDIYTEAFF	TGTGCCAGTATTATTGATATCTACACTGAAGCTTTCTTT
-	13	TRBV29-1	TRBJ2-7	-	CSVEGLTAYEQYF	TGCAGCGTTGAAGGCCTAACAGCCTACGAGCAGTACTTC
-	14	TRBV28	TRBJ1-1	-	CASTWDHRYTKAFF	TGTGCCAGCACCTGGGACCACAGGTACACTAAAGCTTTCTTT
-	15	TRBV27	TRBJ1-4	-	CASSTGAGTDEKLFF	TGTGCCAGCAGCACGGGGGCAGGGACTGACGAAAAACTGTTTTTT
few	16	TRBV4-3	TRBJ2-5	TRBD2	CASSQEWRSGRETQYF	TGCGCCAGCAGCCAAGAATGGCGTAGCGGGAGGGAGACCCAGTACTTC
few	13	TRBV18	TRBJ1-1	-	CASSPEDLLQAFF	TGTGCCAGCTCACCGGAGGACCTACTCCAAGCTTTCTTT
-	15	TRBV27	TRBJ2-2	TRBD2	CASSLGLAGVGELFF	TGTGCCAGCAGTTTGGGACTAGCGGGAGTCGGGGAGCTGTTTTTT
-	17	TRBV6-1	TRBJ2-4	TRBD2	CAISELASGLAKNIQYF	TGTGCCATCAGTGAGTTGGCTAGCGGCTTAGCCAAAAACATTCAGTACTTC
many	14	TRBV20-1	TRBJ1-5	-	CSAREWRGNQPQHF	TGCAGTGCTAGAGAGTGGAGGGGCAATCAGCCCCAGCATTTT
-	13	TRBV28	TRBJ2-5	-	CASSFIIRETQYF	TGTGCCAGCAGTTTTATAATCAGAGAGACCCAGTACTTC
-	16	TRBV24-1	TRBJ2-1	TRBD1	CATSDPGTGRWDEQFF	TGTGCCACCAGTGACCCAGGGACAGGGAGATGGGATGAGCAGTTCTTC
-	15	TRBV4-3	TRBJ2-5	-	CASSQDTGAGKTQYF	TGCGCCAGCAGCCAAGATACCGGGGCAGGGAAGACCCAGTACTTC
many	14	TRBV27	TRBJ1-5	-	CASSLFGGSQPQHF	TGTGCCAGCAGTTTATTTGGAGGGAGTCAGCCCCAGCATTTT
few	13	TRBV7-9	TRBJ2-6	-	CASSSFGANVLTF	TGTGCCAGCAGCTCCTTTGGGGCCAACGTCCTGACTTTC
many	13	TRBV28	TRBJ1-2	-	CASSPATSWGYTF	TGTGCCAGCAGTCCTGCCACGAGTTGGGGCTACACCTTC
many	16	TRBV20-1	TRBJ2-1	TRBD2	CSATDPRDYIYNEQFF	TGCAGTGCTACAGACCCCCGGGACTATATCTACAATGAGCAGTTCTTC
-	14	TRBV7-2	TRBJ2-5	-	CASSEDNLQETQYF	TGTGCCAGCAGCGAGGACAACCTCCAAGAGACCCAGTACTTC
many	15	TRBV28	TRBJ2-7	-	CASSVYGTVSYEQYF	TGTGCCAGCAGTGTCTACGGGACGGTCTCCTACGAGCAGTACTTC
-	17	TRBV12-3/TRBV12-4	TRBJ2-5	TRBD2	CASSNNLGSREGETQYF	TGTGCCAGCAGCAACAACCTAGGGTCCCGGGAGGGAGAGACCCAGTACTTC
few	14	TRBV7-2	TRBJ2-2	-	CASTFKMATGELFF	TGTGCCAGCACATTCAAAATGGCTACCGGGGAGCTGTTTTTT
few	13	TRBV12-3/TRBV12-4	TRBJ2-1	TRBD1	CASSPDRGNEQFF	TGTGCCAGCAGTCCGGACAGGGGGAATGAGCAGTTCTTC
-	16	TRBV4-1	TRBJ2-1	-	CASSQVGRSVNNEQFF	TGCGCCAGCAGCCAAGTCGGGCGGTCGGTAAACAATGAGCAGTTCTTC
-	15	TRBV7-9	TRBJ2-3	-	CASSPSGSPTDTQYF	TGTGCCAGCAGCCCCTCTGGGAGCCCCACAGATACGCAGTATTTT
few	15	TRBV10-3	TRBJ2-7	-	CAISELGVGDYEQYF	TGTGCCATCAGTGAGCTGGGGGTAGGGGACTACGAGCAGTACTTC
few	17	TRBV27	TRBJ2-1	TRBD1	CASSLWGTGLSYNEQFF	TGTGCCAGCAGTCTCTGGGGGACAGGACTGTCCTACAATGAGCAGTTCTTC
few	13	TRBV20-1	TRBJ2-7	TRBD1	CSARRDRVDEQYF	TGCAGTGCTAGGAGGGACAGGGTAGACGAGCAGTACTTC
many	15	TRBV10-3	TRBJ1-1	-	CAISQTLEGNTEAFF	TGTGCCATCAGCCAAACCCTGGAGGGGAACACTGAAGCTTTCTTT
-	13	TRBV7-9	TRBJ1-6	-	CASSLGGAAPLHF	TGTGCCAGCAGCCTCGGCGGGGCGGCACCCCTCCACTTT
-	16	TRBV7-2	TRBJ2-1	-	CASSPRSLQSYNEQFF	TGTGCCAGCAGCCCACGATCACTGCAATCCTACAATGAGCAGTTCTTC
-	16	TRBV20-1	TRBJ2-7	-	CSARSKQTSLSYEQYF	TGCAGTGCTAGGTCAAAGCAAACATCCCTCTCCTACGAGCAGTACTTC
-	17	TRBV7-9	TRBJ2-1	TRBD2	CASSLPPLTRESFEQFF	TGTGCCAGCAGCTTACCCCCCCTTACGCGGGAGAGTTTTGAGCAGTTCTTC
many	13	TRBV6-2/TRBV6-3	TRBJ2-3	-	CASSRGTTDTQYF	TGTGCCAGCAGCCGGGGGACGACAGATACGCAGTATTTT
-	15	TRBV28	TRBJ1-2	-	CASSLEGVGTYGYTF	TGTGCCAGCAGTTTAGAAGGGGTTGGGACCTATGGCTACACCTTC
-	11	TRBV28	TRBJ2-5	-	CASKRLGSEYF	TGTGCCAGCAAAAGATTGGGGTCCGAGTACTTC
-	15	TRBV14	TRBJ2-1	-	CASCPTPGTYNEQFF	TGTGCCAGCTGCCCCACCCCTGGAACCTACAATGAGCAGTTCTTC
-	16	TRBV15	TRBJ2-1	TRBD2	CDTSRPELAGDNEQFF	TGTGACACCAGCAGACCTGAACTAGCGGGGGACAATGAGCAGTTCTTC
-	13	TRBV7-2	TRBJ1-6	-	CASRGPLNSPLHF	TGTGCCAGCAGGGGGCCCTTGAATTCACCCCTCCACTTT
few	15	TRBV7-2	TRBJ2-3	-	CASSLDRAASDTQYF	TGTGCCAGCAGCTTAGACCGGGCGGCCAGTGATACGCAGTATTTT
many	16	TRBV6-1	TRBJ2-7	TRBD1	CASSEMRWDSSYEQYF	TGTGCCAGCAGTGAAATGCGGTGGGACAGCTCCTACGAGCAGTACTTC
-	14	TRBV6-1	TRBJ2-7	-	CASSSKGGSYEQYF	TGTGCCAGCAGTTCCAAAGGGGGATCCTACGAGCAGTACTTC
-	11	TRBV7-2	TRBJ1-2	-	CASSLFGNYTF	TGTGCCAGCAGCTTATTTGGTAACTACACCTTC
-	18	TRBV7-2	TRBJ2-1	TRBD2	CASSQDGGTSGRLSEQFF	TGCGCCAGCAGCCAAGATGGAGGGACTAGCGGGAGGTTAAGTGAGCAGTTCTTC
-	15	TRBV28	TRBJ2-7	TRBD1	CASSSYGQVSYEQYF	TGTGCCAGCAGTTCGTACGGACAGGTATCCTACGAGCAGTACTTC
-	13	TRBV2	TRBJ2-7	TRBD1	CATSDRGGYEQYF	TGTGCCACTTCGGACAGGGGCGGGTACGAGCAGTACTTC
few	16	TRBV20-1	TRBJ2-1	TRBD2	CSATHLAGGTYNEQFF	TGCAGTGCTACTCATCTAGCGGGAGGCACCTACAATGAGCAGTTCTTC
-	14	TRBV4-3	TRBJ2-2	-	CASSQDDGTGELFF	TGCGCCAGCAGCCAAGATGATGGAACCGGGGAGCTGTTTTTT
-	15	TRBV12-5	TRBJ2-5	-	CASGPGLVSGETQYF	TGTGCTAGTGGTCCGGGACTGGTCTCCGGGGAGACCCAGTACTTC
many	15	TRBV28	TRBJ2-7	TRBD1	CASSPRTGKIYEQYF	TGTGCCAGCAGTCCGCGGACAGGGAAGATCTACGAGCAGTACTTC
-	16	TRBV7-9	TRBJ2-7	TRBD2	CASSLYGREVGYEQYF	TGTGCCAGCAGCTTGTATGGGCGGGAGGTAGGCTACGAGCAGTACTTC
many	13	TRBV7-2	TRBJ1-5	-	CASSLDPNQPQHF	TGTGCCAGCAGCTTGGACCCCAATCAGCCCCAGCATTTT
-	16	TRBV7-6	TRBJ1-5	-	CASSLGVGQELQAQHF	TGTGCCAGCAGCTTAGGGGTAGGCCAGGAGCTCCAGGCCCAGCATTTT
-	12	TRBV19	TRBJ1-5	-	CAISWDNQLQHF	TGTGCCATTTCCTGGGACAATCAGCTCCAGCATTTT
-	16	TRBV4-2	TRBJ2-2	-	CASSLLGHGNTGELFF	TGTGCCAGCAGCCTTCTGGGTCATGGCAACACCGGGGAGCTGTTTTTT
-	14	TRBV7-2	TRBJ2-7	-	CASSLSSSTHEQYF	TGTGCCAGCAGCCTCTCCTCTAGCACGCACGAGCAGTACTTC
-	15	TRBV28	TRBJ2-7	TRBD2	CASSLAGGPSYEQYF	TGTGCCAGCAGTTTAGCGGGAGGCCCCTCCTACGAGCAGTACTTC
few	17	TRBV28	TRBJ1-1	-	CASSSWGQGPMNTEAFF	TGTGCCAGCAGTTCCTGGGGGCAGGGGCCGATGAACACTGAAGCTTTCTTT